The 10 T cell receptor beta chains below come from one sample, sequenced in a study of CD8+CD57+ T cells in acquired aplastic anemia. An expansion of CD8+CD57+ cells by flow cytometry had been shown in patients chosen for sequencing. The template used for profiling TCR beta VDJ and CDR3 was genomic DNA. TCRdb reprocessed the reads via MiXCR and lists one record per CDR3 protein. The table lists about 160,000 distinct CDR3 sequences, 40% to 55% of them singletons, with 3.2% in the top ten. Sequenced input: sorted CD4+, CD8+, or CD8+CD57+ T cells (not recorded which) from PBMCs. These receptor sequences come from a human donor with aplastic anemia.

The chain couples TRBV24-1 to TRBJ1-5; TRBD1 matches at 11 bases. The CDR3 has 15 residues. The V gene's germline CDR1 is KGHDR and CDR2 SFDVKD. Losses at the gene ends were 4 bases for V and 7 bases for J; bases not matched to a gene: 5. CDR3 loop: CATSDGDRGDQPQHF. The CDR3 DNA reads TGTGCCACCAGTGACGGGGACAGGGGGGACCAGCCCCAGCATTTT.

This clonotype has just a few counts. A much larger clone differs by one base, so this may be a read error. V gene TRBV7-2 combines with J gene TRBJ2-7; 13 nucleotides match TRBD2. Per the germline V gene, CDR1 is SGHTA and CDR2 is FQGNSA. Germline trimming cut 3 bases from V and 7 bases from J; bases unmatched to any gene: 6. The CDR3 runs to 15 residues. The CDR3 coding sequence is TGTGCCAGCAGCTTCACTAGCGGGGGGGCGTGGGAGCAGTACTTC. As protein: CASSFTSGGAWEQYF.

Worth noting for this clonotype: At one end, the junction sequence differs from germline, possibly due to a read error. This chain connects TRBV10-3 to TRBJ1-3; TRBD1 might be the D (6 bases). The germline CDR1 and CDR2 sequences are ENHRY and SYGVKD. The CDR3 sequence is 19 residues long. The CDR3 spells CAISPGQLTSWDTGNTTYF. CDR3 nucleotide sequence: TGTGCCATCAGCCCGGGACAACTAACCTCTTGGGATACTGGAAACACCACATATTTT.

V gene TRBV5-6 combines with J gene TRBJ2-5; D not resolved. Germline V gene sequence: CDR1 SGHDT, CDR2 YYEEEE. This CDR3 comprises 13 residues. Trimming cost V 1 base and J 5 bases, with 9 bases left between them. Here the CDR3 reads CASSLQMEETQYF. CDR3 coding DNA: TGTGCCAGCAGCTTGCAAATGGAGGAGACCCAGTACTTC.

This clonotype was counted ten times or more. The chain recombines TRBV27 with TRBJ1-2, with D possibly matching TRBD1 (5 bases). V dropped 4 bases and J dropped 8 bases, with 11 bases sitting between them. There are 12 residues in the CDR3. Germline CDR1 and CDR2: MNHEY and SMNVEV (reference sequence). DNA for the CDR3: TGTGCCAGCAGTTCGACAGAGGTGGGCTACACCTTC. It translates to CASSSTEVGYTF.

J is TRBJ2-2 and V is TRBV10-3; D might be TRBD2 (5 bases). Germline CDR1 reads ENHRY; CDR2 reads SYGVKD. V shed 4 bases and J shed 8 bases, with 14 bases lying between them. This CDR3 is 14 amino acids long. CDR3 nucleotides: TGTGCCATCAGTGGGGCACGTACGGGAGGGGAGCTGTTTTTT. Its protein product is CAISGARTGGELFF.

Points on this clonotype: Being one base from a much bigger clone, this may be a read error. The CDR3 DNA reads TGCGCCAGCAGCAGAGTAGCGGGAGGGAACAATGAGCAGTTCTTC. Its protein is CASSRVAGGNNEQFF. This sequence joins TRBV5-1 and TRBJ2-1, with 11 bases matching TRBD2. The V segment lost 4 bases and the J segment 5 bases; nucleotides outside the gene matches: 5. This CDR3 has 15 amino acids. CDR1 and CDR2 from the germline V gene are SGHRS and YFSETQ.

The rearrangement uses TRBV29-1 and TRBJ2-7, with 7 positions matching TRBD2. After removal of 3 bases from V and 4 bases from J, the junction contained 6 bases not matched to a gene. The CDR3 contains 13 residues. Germline values: CDR1 SQVTM, CDR2 ANQGSEA. CDR3 residues: CSVEAGVGYEQYF. The CDR3 DNA reads as TGCAGCGTTGAGGCGGGAGTCGGATACGAGCAGTACTTC.

The rearrangement joins TRBV19 to TRBJ2-7; 11 bases match TRBD1. V shed 6 bases and J 5 bases; nucleotides not matched to a gene: 3. The CDR3 totals 13 residues. In germline, CDR1 is LNHDA, CDR2 SQIVND (reference sequence). The CDR3 is CASRWGQGDEQYV. The CDR3 nucleotides are TGTGCCAGTAGATGGGGACAGGGGGACGAGCAGTACGTC.

J is TRBJ1-1 and V is TRBV7-2, with D unresolved. Germline V CDR1 and CDR2: SGHTA, FQGNSA. The CDR3 has 13 amino acids. The ends were cut back, 5 bases at V and 5 bases at J, with 12 bases in the middle. The CDR3 region is CASSPDRETEAFF. CDR3 bases: TGTGCCAGCAGCCCAGATCGGGAGACTGAAGCTTTCTTT.